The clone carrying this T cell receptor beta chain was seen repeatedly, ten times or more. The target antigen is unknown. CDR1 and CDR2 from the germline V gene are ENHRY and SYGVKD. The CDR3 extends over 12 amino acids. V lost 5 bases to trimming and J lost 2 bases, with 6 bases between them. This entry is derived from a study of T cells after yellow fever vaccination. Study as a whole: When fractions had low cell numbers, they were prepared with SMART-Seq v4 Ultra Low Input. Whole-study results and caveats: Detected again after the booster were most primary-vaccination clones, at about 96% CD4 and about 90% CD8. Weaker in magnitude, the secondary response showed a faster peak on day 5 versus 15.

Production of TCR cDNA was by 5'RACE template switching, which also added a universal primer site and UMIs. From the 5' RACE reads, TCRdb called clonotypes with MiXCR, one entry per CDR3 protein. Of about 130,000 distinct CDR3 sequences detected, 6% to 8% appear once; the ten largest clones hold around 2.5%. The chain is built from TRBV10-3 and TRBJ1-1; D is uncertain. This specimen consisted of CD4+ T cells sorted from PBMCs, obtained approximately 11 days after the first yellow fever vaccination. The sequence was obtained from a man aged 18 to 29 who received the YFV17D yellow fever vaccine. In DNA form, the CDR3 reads TGTGCCATCAGTCCCGACAACACTGAAGCTTTCTTT. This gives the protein CAISPDNTEAFF.